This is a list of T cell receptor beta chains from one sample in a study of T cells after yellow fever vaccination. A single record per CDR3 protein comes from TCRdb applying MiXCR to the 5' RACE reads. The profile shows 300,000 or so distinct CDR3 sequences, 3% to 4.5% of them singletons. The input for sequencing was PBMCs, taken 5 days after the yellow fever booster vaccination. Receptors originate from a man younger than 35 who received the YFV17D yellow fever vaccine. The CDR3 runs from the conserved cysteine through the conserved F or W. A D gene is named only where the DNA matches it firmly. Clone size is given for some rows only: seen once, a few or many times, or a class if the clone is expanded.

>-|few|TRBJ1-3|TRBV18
CASSPGSQGYSGNTIYF
TGTGCCAGCTCACCTGGGTCTCAGGGATACTCTGGAAACACCATATATTTT
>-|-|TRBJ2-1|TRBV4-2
CASSQDPALEQFF
TGTGCCAGCAGCCAAGATCCGGCGCTTGAGCAGTTCTTC
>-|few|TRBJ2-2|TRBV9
CASSVAEGAGELFF
TGTGCCAGCAGCGTAGCTGAGGGAGCCGGGGAGCTGTTTTTT
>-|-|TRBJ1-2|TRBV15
CATSRGGNAYGYTF
TGTGCCACCAGCAGAGGGGGGAACGCCTATGGCTACACCTTC
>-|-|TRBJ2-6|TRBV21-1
CASSPPGPISGANVLTF
TGTGCCAGCAGTCCTCCAGGGCCGATCTCTGGGGCCAACGTCCTGACTTTC
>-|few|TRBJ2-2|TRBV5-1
CASGPINANTGELFF
TGCGCCAGCGGCCCTATAAATGCGAACACCGGGGAGCTGTTTTTT
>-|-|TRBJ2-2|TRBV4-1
CASSQVWGTGELFF
TGCGCCAGCAGCCAAGTCTGGGGCACCGGGGAGCTGTTTTTT
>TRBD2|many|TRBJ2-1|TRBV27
CASSLPSGGFPYNEQFF
TGTGCCAGCAGTTTACCCAGCGGGGGGTTCCCTTACAATGAGCAGTTCTTC
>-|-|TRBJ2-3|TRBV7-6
CASSLPLTGGKADTQYF
TGTGCCAGCAGCTTACCCCTGACAGGAGGGAAGGCAGATACGCAGTATTTT
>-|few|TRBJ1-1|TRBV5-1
CASRIGAIGTEAFF
TGCGCCAGCAGAATTGGTGCCATTGGCACTGAAGCTTTCTTT
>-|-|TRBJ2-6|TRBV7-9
CASSPKGSDVGANVLTF
TGTGCCAGCAGCCCAAAGGGCAGCGATGTTGGGGCCAACGTCCTGACTTTC
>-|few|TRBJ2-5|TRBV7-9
CASSLRDSGQTQYF
TGTGCCAGCAGCCTGAGGGATTCAGGCCAGACCCAGTACTTC
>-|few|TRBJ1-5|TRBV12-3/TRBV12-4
CASSFGGEQPQHF
TGTGCCAGCAGTTTCGGGGGGGAACAGCCCCAGCATTTT
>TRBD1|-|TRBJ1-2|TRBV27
CASGDRLGVYYGYTF
TGTGCCAGCGGGGACAGGCTCGGAGTATATTATGGCTACACCTTC
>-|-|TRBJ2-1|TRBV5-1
CASSLVQGIYNEQFF
TGCGCCAGCAGCTTGGTGCAGGGTATCTACAATGAGCAGTTCTTC
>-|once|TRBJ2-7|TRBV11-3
CASSHRDSGEQYF
TGTGCCAGCAGCCACAGGGATTCTGGCGAGCAGTACTTC
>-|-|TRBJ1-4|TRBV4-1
CASSQEGLGYEKLFF
TGCGCCAGCAGCCAAGAAGGGTTGGGGTATGAAAAACTGTTTTTT
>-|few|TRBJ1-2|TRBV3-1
CASSQGPGLYGYTF
TGTGCCAGCAGCCAAGGACCAGGGCTCTATGGCTACACCTTC
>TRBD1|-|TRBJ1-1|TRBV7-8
CASSLIRGILSGENTEAFF
TGTGCCAGCAGCTTAATCAGGGGGATACTGAGCGGCGAGAACACTGAAGCTTTCTTT
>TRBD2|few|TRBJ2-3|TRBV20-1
CSARTSGGAAGTQYF
TGCAGTGCTAGAACCAGCGGGGGGGCCGCGGGTACGCAGTATTTT
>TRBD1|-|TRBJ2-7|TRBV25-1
CASSDPRDRGTYEQYF
TGTGCCAGCAGTGACCCAAGGGACAGGGGCACCTACGAGCAGTACTTC
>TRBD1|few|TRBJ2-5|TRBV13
CASRKRTGWVQETQYF
TGTGCCAGCAGAAAACGGACAGGGTGGGTCCAAGAGACCCAGTACTTC